One TCR beta chain is described in this entry. It has no known antigen specificity. No much larger clonotype is one base removed from it; base qualities were not supplied. The sample belongs to a study of blood T cell repertoires in COVID-19 (dated by TCRdb to the early 2020s). At the level of the whole study: Samples covering the acute and convalescent phases of COVID-19 were provided by collaborators in the United States, Italy and Spain. HLA class I and class II types, where available, came from metadata supplied by the sample provider rather than from assay-based typing. Deeply sampled blood TCRbeta repertoires from subjects exposed to, actively infected with, or recovered from COVID-19 were included in the dataset. Nearly every sample came with metadata listing a de-identified subject ID, COVID-19 status, age in years and sex. The repertoires were released in a freely available public database intended as a resource for research on the immune response to SARS-CoV-2. The samples were drawn from two sources: the first 160 participants of the ongoing ImmuneRACE study, and 1,200 or so subjects contributed by 6 global collaborators. The prospective study material was composed of cDNA or gDNA derived from T cells, B-cell-depleted T cells, or PBMCs.

The CDR3, from cysteine to phenylalanine, totals 14 residues. The retained sequence is limited to the CDR3, 42 bases, with the frame set at the first base. The CDR1 and CDR2 encoded by the germline V gene are SGHTA and FQGTGA. The germline V and J ends show losses of 4 bases and 5 bases respectively, and no gene match explains 7 bases of the junction. TCRbeta CDR3 regions were amplified from genomic DNA using the immunoSEQ Assay, a bias-controlled multiplex PCR. In the original analysis: Nucleated cell counts per sample were estimated from amplification of reference gene primers within the assay. To quantify the absolute abundance of each unique TCRbeta CDR3 rearrangement, sequence reads were collapsed and filtered. For each sample, productive Simpson clonality was calculated as the square root of Simpson's diversity index over productive rearrangements. What TCRdb holds here is the immuneACCESS table cut down to in-frame rearrangements. Part of the clones is not present; checked against another copy, under half of the missing clones reflect an unresolved V gene, and the others are unexplained. D and trimming come from the DNA, and the V and J calls and clone size come from that table. The sample table holds more than 200,000 clones, of which about nine tenths were seen once. The ten largest clones represent 1.9% of the sample.

Broader findings and caveats from the paper: The amount of clinical and demographic metadata varied by source and participant and was provided uncurated.

Enrolling through a virtual design, the prospective study's participants ranged in age from roughly 18 to 95 years and lived across roughly 23 United States geographic areas. To assign participants to cohorts, the prospective study relied on clinical history that participants themselves reported in a screening survey and a study questionnaire. Recovered participants in ImmuneRACE Cohort 3 were defined by two consecutive negative NP/OP PCR tests, clearance by a healthcare professional, or resolution of symptoms. In the prospective study, whole blood, serum and a nasopharyngeal or oropharyngeal swab were collected from each participant by mobile phlebotomists. Participants in the prospective study had the option to provide additional blood draws and questionnaires over a roughly 2-month period. Prospective study blood samples were shipped either frozen or at room temperature before DNA extraction.

In this chain, TRBV7-3 is recombined with TRBJ1-1, with 7 middle bases fitting TRBD1. Source material: PBMCs or T cells enriched from blood (not recorded which). The clonotype comes from a woman between 18 and 30 years old who had recovered from COVID-19. The CDR3 is CASSSQGMGTEAFF. The sequenced DNA: TGTGCCAGCAGCTCACAGGGGATGGGAACTGAAGCTTTCTTT.